The present T cell receptor beta chain was sequenced within a study of T cell responses to AZD1222 COVID-19 vaccine (dated by TCRdb to the early 2020s). About the full investigation: AZD1222 recipients given second doses at about 4 weeks or at about 12 weeks were pooled, since spike-specific TCR depth and breadth were not found to differ between the two schedules. Enrollment into the trials was organized by age into subgroups of 18-55, 56-69 and 70-plus years, and those subgroups contained roughly 160, 29 and 62 TCR-sequenced participants, respectively. TCR sequencing covered some 250 trial participants: 200 to 220 given two doses of AZD1222 and about 26 given two doses of MenACWY control vaccine.

The CDR3 regions of human TCRbeta chains were analyzed by immunosequencing. The original methods were these. Repertoire TCRs were matched against a reference library of SARS-CoV-2-specific TCRs generated with the MIRA antigen-specificity platform. Breadth meant the fraction of unique TCRs that were SARS-CoV-2-associated, whereas depth meant the fraction of total T cells that were SARS-CoV-2-associated. Using the MIRA data, each spike-specific TCR was mapped to the spike region that the TCR reacts to and placed in a CD4 or CD8 class. Log10-transformed breadth and depth values were compared by one-way ANOVA with Sidak's multiple comparisons tests. The clones in this table, taken by TCRdb from immuneACCESS, are in-frame only. Not every clone is retained; where verified, under half of the shortfall comes from an unresolved V gene, and the cause of the rest is unknown. That table is the source of V, J and clone size, and D and trimming were worked out from the DNA. In this sample the table shows around 150,000 clones, about 92% of which occur a single time. The ten largest account for about 2.5% of the sample.

What the research found in general, with its limitations: After two AZD1222 doses, spike-specific TCR breadth and depth were significantly higher than at day 0 and than in MenACWY recipients. Most participants were white British and females outnumbered males, and the authors suggested that clonal diversity may have been underestimated. CD4 TCRs associated with the vaccine covered the entire spike protein, and the dominant responses were in regions 160-218 and 743-854. Because no day 14 peak-response samples were available, repertoires were characterized only after the peak T cell response. Reportedly, almost half of the unique spike-specific TCRs recognized epitopes lying outside the regions that are mutated in the B.1.351 and B.1.1.7 variants. Conclusions about previously exposed vaccinees are limited, since just 6 or 7 AZD1222 recipients were seropositive for SARS-CoV-2 at baseline. In the small 56-69-year group, the increase in depth fell short of significance, most likely because of low power.

In light of the paper, this sample's time point label describes: baseline before first vaccination. Vaccinee samples were obtained from the UK trials COV001 and COV002, which included a single-blind randomized controlled phase 2/3 trial of AZD1222 (ChAdOx1 nCoV-19) in healthy adults. For TCRbeta chain sequencing, PBMC samples were collected from trial participants at day 0 and at day 28 after the second dose. To note about this clone: Its antigen target is currently unknown. The record has no base qualities; no much larger clone is one base away.

V lost 4 bases and J lost 5 bases; the stretch between them is 13 bases long. CDR1 and CDR2 are drawn from the germline V gene (reference sequence): SGHKS, YYEKEE. The CDR3 contains 13 residues, cysteine and phenylalanine counted. Kept here is only the CDR3 DNA, which spans 39 bases and is read in frame from base 1. This specimen was peripheral blood, taken on day 0 of AZD1222 vaccination. The chain is assembled from TRBV5-5 and TRBJ2-7; a tentative D match to TRBD2 spans 5 bases. The TCR sequence derives from an adult in good health. This receptor has the CDR3 CASSPAGVDEQYF. The base sequence is TGTGCCAGCAGCCCAGCCGGGGTGGACGAGCAGTACTTC.